This T cell receptor (beta chain) stems from a study of blood T cell repertoires in COVID-19. Overall study: Acute and convalescent COVID-19 samples came from the United States, Italy and Spain.

Original methodology: For nucleated cells, counts were estimated from reference gene primer amplification. Repertoires were generated with immunoSEQ multiplex PCR, while TCRdb's copy carries only in-frame clones and drops some. V and J calls plus clone size are reproduced from that table; the DNA served to infer D and trimming. In the table there are some 20,000 clones, about 85% of which are singletons. This clone was seen a handful of times. V was pared by 2 bases and J by 2 bases, with 3 bases of the junction left unmatched. The CDR3 extends over 14 amino acids. Germline values: CDR1 MNHEY, CDR2 SVGEGT.

The chain couples TRBV6-2 or TRBV6-3 to TRBJ2-7, with TRBD2 matching 7 bases. Specimen: peripheral blood. The source is a human donor with active COVID-19. The donor label of this sample is uncertain. CDR3 coding DNA: TGTGCCAGCAGTTACGGTCTAGCGGCCTACGAGCAGTACTTC. Protein sequence: CASSYGLAAYEQYF.